The clone carrying this T cell receptor beta chain was seen once. The data originate from a study of blood T cell repertoires in COVID-19. Study information: The United States, Italy and Spain were the sources of the acute and convalescent COVID-19 samples. PBMCs, B-cell-depleted T cells, or T cells provided the cDNA or gDNA that made up the material.

Germline-derived CDR1 and CDR2 are MNHEY and SVGAGI. This CDR3 has 13 amino acids. V was cut by 4 bases and J by 2 bases, with 8 bases left in between. Per the original methods: Estimates of nucleated cell counts were drawn from the amplification of reference gene primers. TCRdb keeps only in-frame clones here, not all; method: immunoSEQ multiplex PCR. The V and J calls and clone size are taken from that table; D and trimming were inferred from the DNA. The table lists 150,000 or so clones, 80% to 90% of them singletons. Patients of the Seattle cohort, enrolled during active infection, were followed longitudinally.

V usage is TRBV6-5 and J usage is TRBJ1-1, with no clear D. The origin of this receptor is a young man with COVID-19, enrolled during active disease. Sequencing was performed on peripheral blood. CDR3 in amino acids: CASSSFINTEAFF. The CDR3 DNA follows: TGTGCCAGCAGTTCCTTTATCAACACTGAAGCTTTCTTT.